This passage covers 24 T cell receptor beta chains from one sample sequenced in a study of T cells and copy number aberrations in small-cell lung cancer. TCRdb's table, derived via immunoSEQ multiplex PCR, lists solely in-frame clones and lacks some. Of around 500 clones listed, approximately 90% are singletons. Sequencing used normal tissue next to the tumor. The receptors stem from a man between 60 and 70 years old with small cell lung cancer.

This chain joins TRBV11-2 and TRBJ1-1; D call uncertain. The CDR3 loop spans 11 amino acids. Germline CDR1 is SGHAT and CDR2 is FQNNGV. Deletions cut 3 bases from V and 4 bases from J, with 3 bases between. The CDR3 region has the DNA TGTGCCAGCAGCTTTAGCACTGAAGCTTTCTTT. It yields the protein CASSFSTEAFF.

The V call is TRBV29-1, the J call TRBJ2-5, with 9 nucleotides matching TRBD1. Germline V gene sequence: CDR1 SQVTM, CDR2 ANQGSEA. Trimming took 4 bases from V and 5 from J; bases not matched to a gene: 5. This CDR3 is 13 amino acids long. CDR3 region: CSVGQGGRETQYF. As DNA, the CDR3 is TGCAGCGTTGGACAGGGGGGGAGGGAGACCCAGTACTTC. The full variable domain, in which reference TRBV29-1 and TRBJ2-5 provide the parts outside the CDR3, is SAVISQKPSRDICQRGTSLTIQCQVDSQVTMMFWYRQQPGQSLTLIATANQGSEATYESGFVIDKFPISRPNLTFSTLTVSNMSPEDSSIYLCSVGQGGRETQYFGPGTRLLVL.

The gene calls are TRBV11-2 and TRBJ2-5; D might be TRBD1 (5 bases). Trimming took 6 bases from V and 4 from J, leaving 18 bases between them. CDR1 is SGHAT and CDR2 is FQNNGV in the germline V gene. This CDR3 region has 15 residues. The CDR3 DNA is TGTGCCAGCAGTCTCTTAATTCGGCAGGGAGAGACCCAGTACTTC. Translated, it gives CASSLLIRQGETQYF. The full variable domain, its missing parts supplied by reference TRBV11-2 and TRBJ2-5, is EAGVAQSPRYKIIEKRQSVAFWCNPISGHATLYWYQQILGQGPKLLIQFQNNGVVDDSQLPKDRFSAERLKGVDSTLKIQPAKLEDSAVYLCASSLLIRQGETQYFGPGTRLLVL.

The V call is TRBV5-4, the J call TRBJ1-1; D possibly corresponds to TRBD1 (5 bases). CDR1 is SGHNT, CDR2 YYREEE, per germline (reference sequence). The CDR3 is made up of 13 amino acids. V was trimmed by 5 bases and J by 9 bases, leaving 17 bases between them. CDR3 DNA sequence: TGTGCCAGCAGGGTAGCCGGGACCTACAAAGCTTTCTTT. It codes for CASRVAGTYKAFF.

The V call is TRBV6-1, the J call TRBJ2-1; D assignment may be TRBD1 or TRBD2 (5 bases each). V was pared by 5 bases and J by 2 bases, with 13 bases between. CDR1 is MNHNS and CDR2 is SASEGT in the germline V gene. This CDR3 is built from 15 residues. Here the CDR3 reads CASSWETDPYNEQFF. The CDR3 coding sequence is TGTGCCAGCAGTTGGGAGACAGACCCCTACAATGAGCAGTTCTTC.

The V and J genes are TRBV2 and TRBJ2-1; 10 bases match TRBD1. CDR1 and CDR2 from the germline V gene are SNHLY and FYNNEI. The CDR3 covers 17 residues. The V gene end was trimmed by 6 bases and the J gene end by 2 bases; junction bases not matched to a gene: 10. CDR3: CASRPDRGRLTYNEQFF. DNA for the CDR3: TGTGCCAGCAGACCCGACAGGGGGCGTTTGACCTACAATGAGCAGTTCTTC. Combining the CDR3 with reference TRBV2 and TRBJ2-1 gives the whole variable domain EPEVTQTPSHQVTQMGQEVILRCVPISNHLYFYWYRQILGQKVEFLVSFYNNEISEKSEIFDDQFSVERPDGSNFTLKIRSTKLEDSAMYFCASRPDRGRLTYNEQFFGPGTRLTVL.

Only one count was recorded for this clone. V is TRBV5-1 and J is TRBJ2-5, with 8 bases aligning to TRBD2. Germline lookup yields CDR1 SGHRS and CDR2 YFSETQ. J lost 5 bases, V lost 4 bases, and 13 bases had no gene match. The CDR3 covers 16 residues. CDR3 DNA: TGCGCCAGCAGCGGAGACTTGGCGGGGGGTGGTGAGACCCAGTACTTC. This codes for CASSGDLAGGGETQYF.

The table lists this clone with a count of one. V is TRBV18 and J is TRBJ2-1, with 12 bases lining up with TRBD1. V lost 4 bases and J lost 7; bases outside the gene matches: 8. Germline CDR1 KGHSH, CDR2 LQKENI. This CDR3 region has 16 residues. CDR3 coding DNA: TGTGCCAGCTCACTTGGCCGGGACAGGGGGCGAAATGAGCAGTTCTTC. Protein: CASSLGRDRGRNEQFF.

This chain links TRBV9 with TRBJ2-5, with 7 bases matching TRBD2. CDR1 is SGDLS, CDR2 YYNGEE, per germline. V dropped 3 bases and J dropped 7; count of bases not matched to a gene: 6. The CDR3 is made up of 13 amino acids. In DNA, the CDR3 is TGTGCCAGCAGCGGTAGCGGGTCGGGGACCCAGTACTTC. It is translated as CASSGSGSGTQYF.

This chain joins TRBV9 and TRBJ2-3; possibly TRBD2 for D (6 bases). Germline V gene lookup returns CDR1 SGDLS and CDR2 YYNGEE. V was pared by 2 bases and J by 3 bases, with 13 bases between. The CDR3 is made up of 15 amino acids. The CDR3 region is CASSVFTGVTDTQYF. The CDR3 DNA reads as TGTGCCAGCAGCGTCTTTACGGGAGTGACAGATACGCAGTATTTT.

This chain joins TRBV29-1 and TRBJ1-1, with D tentatively TRBD1 (5 bases). The CDR3 sequence is 14 residues long. V was trimmed by 2 bases and J by 3 bases, leaving 13 bases between them. Germline V gives CDR1 SQVTM, CDR2 ANQGSEA. DNA for the CDR3: TGCAGCGTTGAAAGGGGTGATGGGTACACTGAAGCTTTCTTT. Its protein product is CSVERGDGYTEAFF.

V gene TRBV6-1 combines with J gene TRBJ2-3; TRBD2 might be the D (7 bases). The V gene lost 6 bases and the J gene lost 0 bases, with 13 bases spanning the gap. The CDR3 totals 15 residues. Germline V gene lookup returns CDR1 MNHNS and CDR2 SASEGT. CDR3 DNA: TGTGCCAGCAGAGGGGGGGACCCTAGCACAGATACGCAGTATTTT. Translating gives CASRGGDPSTDTQYF.

This clone appeared a single time. This chain uses TRBV25-1 with TRBJ2-7; D not certain. The CDR3 loop spans 12 amino acids. Germline CDR1 reads MGHDK; CDR2 reads SYGVNS. Trimming cost V 4 bases and J 0 bases, with 4 bases left between them. The CDR3 coding sequence is TGTGCCAGCAGTGTCAACTCCTACGAGCAGTACTTC. Protein sequence: CASSVNSYEQYF.

The rearrangement joins TRBV15 to TRBJ2-1; D is ambiguous. Trimming pared 0 bases from V and 1 base from J, leaving 10 bases between. CDR1 is LNHNV and CDR2 is YYDKDF in the germline V gene (reference sequence). The CDR3 has 16 amino acids. The CDR3 reads CATSRDQPPSYNEQFF. CDR3 nucleotides: TGTGCCACCAGCAGAGACCAGCCGCCATCCTACAATGAGCAGTTCTTC. The full variable domain, in which reference TRBV15 and TRBJ2-1 provide the parts outside the CDR3, is DAMVIQNPRYQVTQFGKPVTLSCSQTLNHNVMYWYQQKSSQAPKLLFHYYDKDFNNEADTPDNFQSRRPNTSFCFLDIRSPGLGDTAMYLCATSRDQPPSYNEQFFGPGTRLTVL.

The chain couples TRBV5-4 to TRBJ2-1; 7 positions match TRBD2. Germline V gene lookup returns CDR1 SGHNT and CDR2 YYREEE (reference sequence). The CDR3 sequence is 14 residues long. The junction had 5 bases not matched to a gene; V was cut back by 2 bases and J by 6 bases. CDR3 loop: CASSFVREGNEQFF. The CDR3 DNA sequence: TGTGCCAGCAGCTTCGTGAGGGAGGGCAATGAGCAGTTCTTC.

The chain recombines TRBV11-3 with TRBJ2-7, with 11 nucleotides matching TRBD1. V lost 5 bases and J lost 0; bases outside the gene matches: 3. The V gene's germline CDR1 is SGHNT and CDR2 YENEEA. The CDR3 length is 15 residues. The CDR3 spells CASSRGQGASYEQYF. The CDR3 DNA reads as TGTGCCAGCAGCCGAGGACAGGGGGCCTCCTACGAGCAGTACTTC.

The chain has TRBV9 and TRBJ1-2; D is possibly TRBD1 (6 bases). The CDR3 sequence is 14 residues long. V lost 1 base, J lost 3 bases, and 10 bases lay in between. Germline CDR1 is SGDLS and CDR2 is YYNGEE. CDR3 protein: CASSVRTADYGYTF. CDR3 DNA sequence: TGTGCCAGCAGCGTACGGACAGCAGACTATGGCTACACCTTC. Variable domain in full (rest from reference TRBV9 and TRBJ1-2): DSGVTQTPKHLITATGQRVTLRCSPRSGDLSVYWYQQSLDQGLQFLIQYYNGEERAKGNILERFSAQQFPDLHSELNLSSLELGDSALYFCASSVRTADYGYTFGSGTRLTVV.

The rearrangement links TRBV25-1 to TRBJ1-3, with unresolved D. Germline-derived CDR1 and CDR2 are MGHDK and SYGVNS. This CDR3 contains 11 residues. V lost 6 bases to trimming and J lost 3 bases, with 3 bases between them. The CDR3 region has the DNA TGTGCCAGCAGGAATGGAAACACCATATATTTT. Translated: CASRNGNTIYF.

The chain is built from TRBV7-6 and TRBJ2-5, with D possibly matching TRBD2 (5 bases). Germline V gene lookup returns CDR1 SGHVS and CDR2 FNYEAQ. This CDR3 is 15 amino acids long. The V gene lost 1 base and the J gene lost 0 bases, with 9 bases spanning the gap. The CDR3 nucleotides are TGTGCCAGCAGCTTAGGAACGGGGAACCAAGAGACCCAGTACTTC. Protein product: CASSLGTGNQETQYF.

The chain couples TRBV5-1 to TRBJ2-7; 7 bases agree with TRBD1. V shed 0 bases, J shed 4 bases, and the junction held 7 bases outside the gene matches. The CDR3 is made up of 15 amino acids. Germline V gene sequence: CDR1 SGHRS, CDR2 YFSETQ. The CDR3 region is CASSLGRQGLYEQYF. DNA for the CDR3: TGCGCCAGCAGCTTGGGGCGACAGGGATTGTACGAGCAGTACTTC. Together with reference TRBV5-1 and TRBJ2-7, the CDR3 gives the full variable domain: KAGVTQTPRYLIKTRGQQVTLSCSPISGHRSVSWYQQTPGQGLQFLFEYFSETQRNKGNFPGRFSGRQFSNSRSEMNVSTLELGDSALYLCASSLGRQGLYEQYFGPGTRLTVT.

V gene TRBV25-1 combines with J gene TRBJ1-1; D gene ambiguous. The V and J ends lost 6 bases and 1 base respectively, with 15 bases between them. Germline V gene lookup returns CDR1 MGHDK and CDR2 SYGVNS. The CDR3 spans 15 residues. This CDR3 is CASSLGWLGNTEAFF. As DNA, the CDR3 is TGTGCCAGCAGCCTCGGGTGGTTGGGGAACACTGAAGCTTTCTTT.

V is TRBV27 and J is TRBJ1-5, with a weak D call TRBD1 (6 bases). The length of the CDR3 is 16 residues. Trimming pared 5 bases from V and 1 base from J, leaving 15 bases between. The germline V gene has CDR1 MNHEY and CDR2 SMNVEV (reference sequence). In DNA form, the CDR3 reads TGTGCCAGCAGTATACAGGGAGGTAGAAGCAATCAGCCCCAGCATTTT. It specifies CASSIQGGRSNQPQHF.

V and J are TRBV5-4 and TRBJ2-5; D not resolved. The CDR3 sequence is 13 residues long. The V end was cut by 1 base, the J end by 5 bases, with 9 bases between. In germline, CDR1 is SGHNT, CDR2 YYREEE (reference sequence). The DNA of the CDR3 is TGTGCCAGCAGCTTGCGCAGTGGGGAGACCCAGTACTTC. It specifies CASSLRSGETQYF.

The V gene is TRBV7-2, the J gene TRBJ2-1; D gene unclear. This CDR3 is built from 11 residues. The V gene lost 3 bases and the J gene lost 6 bases, with 3 bases spanning the gap. Germline V gene lookup returns CDR1 SGHTA and CDR2 FQGNSA. The CDR3 region has the DNA TGTGCCAGCAGCTTCACCAATGAGCAGTTCTTC. Translated, it gives CASSFTNEQFF.